This T cell receptor (beta chain) is from a study of response to subunit inactivated influenza vaccine. TCRdb reprocessed the RT-PCR reads via MiXCR and lists one record per CDR3 protein. The sample records about 540,000 distinct CDR3 sequences, around 15% being singletons. This clonotype was recorded many times. The TCR comes from a man aged 50 or older who received an inactivated influenza vaccine. Source: PBMCs from blood, taken 11 to 12 days after vaccination.

The CDR3 bases are TGTGCCATCAGTGAGTCTTGGACGGGGCCCTACAATGAGCAGTTCTTC. Translation: CAISESWTGPYNEQFF. The J gene is TRBJ2-1, the V gene TRBV10-3; D may be TRBD1 or TRBD2 (5 bases each). This CDR3 is 16 amino acids long. Trimming cost V 0 bases and J 2 bases, with 11 bases left between them. Germline V lookup: CDR1 ENHRY, CDR2 SYGVKD.